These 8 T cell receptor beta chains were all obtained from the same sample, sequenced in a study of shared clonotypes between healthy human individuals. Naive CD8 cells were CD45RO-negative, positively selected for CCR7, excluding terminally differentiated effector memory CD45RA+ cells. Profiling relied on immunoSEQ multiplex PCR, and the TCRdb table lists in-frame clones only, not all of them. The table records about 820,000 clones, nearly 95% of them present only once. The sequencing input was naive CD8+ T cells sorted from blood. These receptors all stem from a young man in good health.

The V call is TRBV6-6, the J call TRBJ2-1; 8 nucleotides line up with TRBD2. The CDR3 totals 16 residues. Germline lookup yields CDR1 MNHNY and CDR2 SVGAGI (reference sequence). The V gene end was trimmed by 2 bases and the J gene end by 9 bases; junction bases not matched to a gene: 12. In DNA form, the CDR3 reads TGTGCCAGCAGTTACGTGGCTAGCGGGCGGCGGGGTGAGCAGTTCTTC. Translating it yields CASSYVASGRRGEQFF.

In DNA form, the CDR3 reads TGTGCCAGCAGTTACTCAGGGGAGGTCTCCTACGAGCAGTACTTC. As protein: CASSYSGEVSYEQYF. This chain uses TRBV6-5 with TRBJ2-7; TRBD2 is a possible D gene (6 bases). The germline CDR1 and CDR2 sequences are MNHEY and SVGAGI. The CDR3 runs 15 residues. The V end was cut by 0 bases, the J end by 0 bases, with 9 bases between.

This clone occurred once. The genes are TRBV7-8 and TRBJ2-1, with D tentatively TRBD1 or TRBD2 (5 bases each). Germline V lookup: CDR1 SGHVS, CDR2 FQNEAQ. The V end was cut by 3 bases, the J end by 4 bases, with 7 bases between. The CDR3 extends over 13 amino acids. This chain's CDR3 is CASSLRGYNEQFF. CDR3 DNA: TGTGCCAGCAGCTTGAGGGGATACAATGAGCAGTTCTTC.

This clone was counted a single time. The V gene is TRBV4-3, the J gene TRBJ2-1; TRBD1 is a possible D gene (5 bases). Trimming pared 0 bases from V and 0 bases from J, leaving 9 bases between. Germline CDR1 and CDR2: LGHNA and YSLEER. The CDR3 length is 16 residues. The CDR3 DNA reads TGCGCCAGCAGCCAAGATAGGGGCGGCTCCTACAATGAGCAGTTCTTC. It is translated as CASSQDRGGSYNEQFF.

The CDR3 region is CASSYRDWDYNEQFF. CDR3 nucleotides: TGTGCCAGCAGTTACCGGGACTGGGACTACAATGAGCAGTTCTTC. The chain links TRBV6-5 to TRBJ2-1, with D possibly matching TRBD2 (6 bases). CDR1 and CDR2 from the germline V gene are MNHEY and SVGAGI. V was clipped by 2 bases and J by 3 bases, with 11 bases between them. The CDR3 loop spans 15 amino acids.

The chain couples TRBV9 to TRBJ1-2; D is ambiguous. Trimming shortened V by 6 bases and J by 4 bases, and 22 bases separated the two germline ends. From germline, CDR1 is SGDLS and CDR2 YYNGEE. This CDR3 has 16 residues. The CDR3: CASTSVVRGLGYGYTF. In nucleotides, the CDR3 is TGTGCCAGCACCTCCGTGGTCCGCGGACTTGGCTATGGCTACACCTTC.

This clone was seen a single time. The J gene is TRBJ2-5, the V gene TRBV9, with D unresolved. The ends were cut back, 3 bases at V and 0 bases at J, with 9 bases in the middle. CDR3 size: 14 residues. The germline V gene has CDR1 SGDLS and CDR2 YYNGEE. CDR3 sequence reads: CASSASAYQETQYF. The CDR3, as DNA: TGTGCCAGCAGCGCGTCAGCGTACCAAGAGACCCAGTACTTC.

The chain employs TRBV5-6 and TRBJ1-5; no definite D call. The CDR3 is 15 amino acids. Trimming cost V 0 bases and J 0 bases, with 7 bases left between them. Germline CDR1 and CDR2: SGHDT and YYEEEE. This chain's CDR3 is CASSLGVGSNQPQHF. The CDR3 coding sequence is TGTGCCAGCAGCTTGGGAGTTGGTAGCAATCAGCCCCAGCATTTT.